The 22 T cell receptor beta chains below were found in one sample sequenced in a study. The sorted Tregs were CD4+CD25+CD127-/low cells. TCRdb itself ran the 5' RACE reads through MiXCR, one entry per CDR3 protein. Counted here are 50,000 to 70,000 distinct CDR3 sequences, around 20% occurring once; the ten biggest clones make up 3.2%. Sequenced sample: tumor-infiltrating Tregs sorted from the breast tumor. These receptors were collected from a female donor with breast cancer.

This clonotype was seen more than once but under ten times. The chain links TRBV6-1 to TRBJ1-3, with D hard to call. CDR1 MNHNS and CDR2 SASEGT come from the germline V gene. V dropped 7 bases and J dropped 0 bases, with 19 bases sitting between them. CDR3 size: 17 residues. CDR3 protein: CASTRGRSASSGNTIYF. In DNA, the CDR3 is TGTGCCAGCACTAGAGGGAGGTCCGCTAGCTCTGGAAACACCATATATTTT.

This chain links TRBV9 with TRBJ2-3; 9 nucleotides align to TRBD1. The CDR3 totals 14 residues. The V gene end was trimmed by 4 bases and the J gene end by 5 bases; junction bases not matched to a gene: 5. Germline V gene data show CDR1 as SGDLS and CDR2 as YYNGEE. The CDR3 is CASSPRTGVDTQYF. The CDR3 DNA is TGTGCCAGCAGCCCTCGGACAGGGGTAGATACGCAGTATTTT.

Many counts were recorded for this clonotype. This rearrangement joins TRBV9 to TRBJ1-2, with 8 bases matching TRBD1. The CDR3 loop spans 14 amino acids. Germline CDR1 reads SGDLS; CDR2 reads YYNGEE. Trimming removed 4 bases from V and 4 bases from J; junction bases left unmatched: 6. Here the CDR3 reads CASSPQTGAYGYTF. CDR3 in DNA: TGTGCCAGCAGCCCCCAGACAGGGGCCTATGGCTACACCTTC.

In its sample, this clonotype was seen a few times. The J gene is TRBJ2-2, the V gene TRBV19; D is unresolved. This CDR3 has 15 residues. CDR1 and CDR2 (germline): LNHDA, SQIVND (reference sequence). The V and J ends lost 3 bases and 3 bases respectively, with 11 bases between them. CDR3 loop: CASSMQFFDTGELFF. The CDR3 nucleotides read TGTGCCAGTAGTATGCAGTTTTTTGACACCGGGGAGCTGTTTTTT.

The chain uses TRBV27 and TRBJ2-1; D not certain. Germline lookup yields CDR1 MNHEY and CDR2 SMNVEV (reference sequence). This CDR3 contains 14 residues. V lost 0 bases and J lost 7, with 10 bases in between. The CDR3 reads CASSLSDWQNEQFF. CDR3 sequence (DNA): TGTGCCAGCAGTTTATCGGATTGGCAGAATGAGCAGTTCTTC.

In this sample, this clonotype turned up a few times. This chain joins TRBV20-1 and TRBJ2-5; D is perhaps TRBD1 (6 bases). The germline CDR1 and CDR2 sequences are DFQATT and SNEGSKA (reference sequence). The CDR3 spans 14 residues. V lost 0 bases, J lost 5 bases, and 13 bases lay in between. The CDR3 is CSARDLQGLETQYF. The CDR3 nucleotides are TGCAGTGCTAGAGATCTCCAGGGGTTGGAGACCCAGTACTTC.

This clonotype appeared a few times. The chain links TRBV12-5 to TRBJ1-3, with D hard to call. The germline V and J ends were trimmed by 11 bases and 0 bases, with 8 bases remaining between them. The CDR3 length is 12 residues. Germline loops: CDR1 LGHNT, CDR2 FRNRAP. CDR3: CAEGLSGNTIYF. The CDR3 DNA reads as TGTGCTGAAGGGCTCTCTGGAAACACCATATATTTT.

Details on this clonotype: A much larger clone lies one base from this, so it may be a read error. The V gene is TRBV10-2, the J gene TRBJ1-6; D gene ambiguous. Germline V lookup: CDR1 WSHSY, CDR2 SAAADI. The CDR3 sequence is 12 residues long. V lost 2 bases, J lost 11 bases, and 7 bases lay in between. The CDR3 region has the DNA TGCGCCAGCAGTGAGAGGAATCCACCCCTCCACTTT. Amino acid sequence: CASSERNPPLHF.

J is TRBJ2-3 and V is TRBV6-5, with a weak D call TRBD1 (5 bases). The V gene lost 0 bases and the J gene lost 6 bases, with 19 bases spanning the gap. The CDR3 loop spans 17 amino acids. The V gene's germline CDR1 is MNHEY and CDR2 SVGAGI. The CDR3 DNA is TGTGCCAGCAGTTACTCGGGTAGCCCAGGGAATTCGGATACGCAGTATTTT. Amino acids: CASSYSGSPGNSDTQYF.

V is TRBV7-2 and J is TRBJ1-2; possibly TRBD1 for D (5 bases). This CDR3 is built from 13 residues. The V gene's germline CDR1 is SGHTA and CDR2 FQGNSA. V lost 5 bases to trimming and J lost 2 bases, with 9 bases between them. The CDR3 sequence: CASSTYRNYGYTF. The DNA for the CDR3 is TGTGCCAGCAGCACTTACAGGAACTATGGCTACACCTTC.

The DNA for the CDR3 is TGTGCCAGCAGCACCAGGGTTGCCTATGGCTACACCTTC. It yields the protein CASSTRVAYGYTF. The chain has TRBV28 and TRBJ1-2, with a weak D call TRBD1 (5 bases). This CDR3 is 13 amino acids long. Deletions cut 6 bases from V and 4 bases from J, with 12 bases between. CDR1 and CDR2 (germline): MDHEN, SYDVKM.

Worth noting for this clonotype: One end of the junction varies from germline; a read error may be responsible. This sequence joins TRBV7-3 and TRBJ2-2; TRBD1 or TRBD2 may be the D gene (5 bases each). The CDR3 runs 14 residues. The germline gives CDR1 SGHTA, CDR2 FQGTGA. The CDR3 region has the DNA TGTGCCAGCAGCACCCGACTGGGGACCGGGGAGCTGTTCTTT. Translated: CASSTRLGTGELFF.

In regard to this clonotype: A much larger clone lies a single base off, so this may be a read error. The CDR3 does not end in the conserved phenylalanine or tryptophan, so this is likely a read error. The CDR3, as DNA: TGCGCCAGCAGCTTTCCTCCGGGACAGGGGGCTTTGCGGGCAGAAGCTTTCTCT. Translating gives CASSFPPGQGALRAEAFS. V usage is TRBV5-1 and J usage is TRBJ1-1; 12 bases fit TRBD1. The junction had 16 bases not matched to a gene; V was cut back by 2 bases and J by 8 bases. Germline V gives CDR1 SGHRS, CDR2 YFSETQ. CDR3 length equals 18 residues.

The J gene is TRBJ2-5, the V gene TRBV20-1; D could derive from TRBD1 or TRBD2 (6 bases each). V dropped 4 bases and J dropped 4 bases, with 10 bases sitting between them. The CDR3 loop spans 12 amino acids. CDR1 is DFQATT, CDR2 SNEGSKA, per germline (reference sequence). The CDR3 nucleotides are TGCAGTGCTACCGGGGGCGCAGAGACCCAGTACTTC. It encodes CSATGGAETQYF.

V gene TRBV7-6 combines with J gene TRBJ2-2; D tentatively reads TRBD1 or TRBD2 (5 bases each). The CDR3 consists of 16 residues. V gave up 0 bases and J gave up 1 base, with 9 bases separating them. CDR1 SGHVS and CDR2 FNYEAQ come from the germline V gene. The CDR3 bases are TGTGCCAGCAGCTTAGCCGGGACGGTGAACACCGGGGAGCTGTTTTTT. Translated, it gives CASSLAGTVNTGELFF.

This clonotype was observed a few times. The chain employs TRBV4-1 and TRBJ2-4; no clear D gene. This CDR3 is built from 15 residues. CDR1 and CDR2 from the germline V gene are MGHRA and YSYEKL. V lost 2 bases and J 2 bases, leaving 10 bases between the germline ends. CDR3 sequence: CASSQLYTTKNIQYF. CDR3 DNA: TGCGCCAGCAGCCAACTATACACAACCAAAAACATTCAGTACTTC.

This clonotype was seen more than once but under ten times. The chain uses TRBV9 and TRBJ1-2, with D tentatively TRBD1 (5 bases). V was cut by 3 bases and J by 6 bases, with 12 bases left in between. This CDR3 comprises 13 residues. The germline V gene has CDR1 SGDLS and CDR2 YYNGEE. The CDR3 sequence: CASSAGQGDGYTF. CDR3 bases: TGTGCCAGCAGCGCAGGGCAGGGAGATGGCTACACCTTC.

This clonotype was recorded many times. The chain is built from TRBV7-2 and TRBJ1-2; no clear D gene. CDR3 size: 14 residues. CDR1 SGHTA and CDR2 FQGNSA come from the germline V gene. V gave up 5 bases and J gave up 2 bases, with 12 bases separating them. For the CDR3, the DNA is TGTGCCAGCAGCCCCGAAGGGAGGAACTATGGCTACACCTTC. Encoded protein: CASSPEGRNYGYTF.

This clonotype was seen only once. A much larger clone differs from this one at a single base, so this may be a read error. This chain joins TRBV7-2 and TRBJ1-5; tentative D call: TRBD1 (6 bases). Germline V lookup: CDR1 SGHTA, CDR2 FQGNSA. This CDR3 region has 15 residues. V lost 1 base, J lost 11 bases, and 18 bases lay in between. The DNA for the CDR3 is TGTGCCAGCAGCTTAGAAGGACGGGGGGCTTCGTCCCAGCATTTT. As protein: CASSLEGRGASSQHF.

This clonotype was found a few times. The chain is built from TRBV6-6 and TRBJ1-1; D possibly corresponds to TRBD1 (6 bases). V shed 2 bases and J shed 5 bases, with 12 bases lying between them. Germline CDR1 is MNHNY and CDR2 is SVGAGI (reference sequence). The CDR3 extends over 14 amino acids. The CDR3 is CASSYNEGGTEAFF. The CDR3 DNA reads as TGTGCCAGCAGTTACAACGAGGGGGGGACTGAAGCTTTCTTT.

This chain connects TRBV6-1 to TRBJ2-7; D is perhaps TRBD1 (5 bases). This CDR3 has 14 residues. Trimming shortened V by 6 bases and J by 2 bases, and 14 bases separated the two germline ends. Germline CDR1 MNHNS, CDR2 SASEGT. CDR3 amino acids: CASRTSQGTYEQYF. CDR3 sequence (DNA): TGTGCCAGCAGAACCTCTCAGGGTACCTACGAGCAGTACTTC.

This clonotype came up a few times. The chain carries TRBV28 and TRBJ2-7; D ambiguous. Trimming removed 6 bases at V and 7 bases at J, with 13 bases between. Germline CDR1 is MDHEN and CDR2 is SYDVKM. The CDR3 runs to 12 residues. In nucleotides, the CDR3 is TGTGCCAGCAGCCCAGCCCACGGGGAGCAGTACTTC. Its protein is CASSPAHGEQYF.